This entry concerns a single TCR beta chain. Its antigen is currently unknown. Trimming removed 3 bases from V and 2 bases from J; junction bases left unmatched: 4. The CDR3 covers 16 residues. CDR1 is SGHTA and CDR2 is FQGNSA in the germline V gene. These data are taken from a study of response to subunit inactivated influenza vaccine. TCRdb reanalysed the RT-PCR reads using MiXCR and keeps one entry per CDR3 protein. The table has approximately 490,000 distinct CDR3 sequences, roughly 7.9% seen once; the top ten hold about an eighth. Notes on the study in general: Only a handful of new T cells, the authors suggested, are recruited with each seasonal influenza vaccination.

The V and J genes are TRBV7-2 and TRBJ2-1, with 10 positions matching TRBD2. The source material was PBMCs from blood, sampled less than 30 months after vaccination. The clonotype originates from a man in his fifties or sixties who received an inactivated influenza vaccine. The CDR3 here is CASSFSSGGPYNEQFF. For the CDR3, the DNA is TGTGCCAGCAGCTTCAGTAGCGGGGGGCCCTACAATGAGCAGTTCTTC. Supplemented by reference TRBV7-2 and TRBJ2-1, the full variable domain reads GAGVSQSPSNKVTEKGKDVELRCDPISGHTALYWYRQSLGQGLEFLIYFQGNSAPDKSGLPSDRFSAERTGGSVSTLTIQRTQQEDSAVYLCASSFSSGGPYNEQFFGPGTRLTVL.